The source of this T cell receptor beta chain is a study of T cells in localized non-small cell lung cancer. Produced via immunoSEQ multiplex PCR; TCRdb's table is partial and in-frame only. The sample holds some 51,000 clones, roughly 88% seen once. CDR3 length: 14 residues. V lost 6 bases to trimming and J lost 4 bases, with 13 bases between them. Germline-derived CDR1 and CDR2 are ENHRY and SYGVKD. The V and J genes are TRBV10-3 and TRBJ2-1, with D possibly matching TRBD1 (6 bases). The starting material was peripheral blood, obtained before any cancer treatment. The TCR was taken from a woman aged 40 to 75 with stage I lung adenocarcinoma. CDR3 DNA sequence: TGTGCCATCAGGGGACAAAACGGATACAATGAGCAGTTCTTC. Its protein is CAIRGQNGYNEQFF.